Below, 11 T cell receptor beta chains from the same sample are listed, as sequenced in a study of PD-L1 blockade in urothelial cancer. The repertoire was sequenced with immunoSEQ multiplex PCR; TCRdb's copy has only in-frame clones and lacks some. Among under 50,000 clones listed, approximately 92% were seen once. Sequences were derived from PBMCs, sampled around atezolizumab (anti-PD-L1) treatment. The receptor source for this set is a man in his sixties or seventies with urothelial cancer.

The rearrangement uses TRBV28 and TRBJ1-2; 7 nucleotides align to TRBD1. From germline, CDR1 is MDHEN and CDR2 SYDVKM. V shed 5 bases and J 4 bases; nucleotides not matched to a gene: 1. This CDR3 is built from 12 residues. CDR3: CASSGTVYGYTF. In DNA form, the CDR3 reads TGTGCCAGCAGTGGGACAGTCTATGGCTACACCTTC.

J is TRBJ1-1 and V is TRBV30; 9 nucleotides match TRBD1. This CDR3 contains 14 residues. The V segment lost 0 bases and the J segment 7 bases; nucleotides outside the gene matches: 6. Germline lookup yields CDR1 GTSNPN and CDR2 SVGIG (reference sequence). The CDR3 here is CAWSVGQGKVEAFF. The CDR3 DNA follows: TGTGCCTGGAGTGTAGGACAGGGGAAGGTTGAAGCTTTCTTT.

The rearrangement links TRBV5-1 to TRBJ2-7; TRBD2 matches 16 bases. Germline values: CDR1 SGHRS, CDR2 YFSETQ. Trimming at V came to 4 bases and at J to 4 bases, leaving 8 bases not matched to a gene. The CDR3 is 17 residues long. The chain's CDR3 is CASSTGLAGGEPYEQYF. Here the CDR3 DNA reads TGCGCCAGCAGCACGGGACTAGCGGGAGGGGAGCCATACGAGCAGTACTTC.

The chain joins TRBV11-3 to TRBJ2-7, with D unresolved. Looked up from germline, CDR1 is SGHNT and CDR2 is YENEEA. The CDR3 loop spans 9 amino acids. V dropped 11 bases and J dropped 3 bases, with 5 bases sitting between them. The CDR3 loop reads CARHYEQYF. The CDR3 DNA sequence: TGTGCCCGACACTACGAGCAGTACTTC.

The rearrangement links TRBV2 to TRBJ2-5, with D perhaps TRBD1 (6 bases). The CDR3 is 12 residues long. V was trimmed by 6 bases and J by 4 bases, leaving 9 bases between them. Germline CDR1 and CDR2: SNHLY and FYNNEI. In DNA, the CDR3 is TGTGCCAGCAGGGACAGAGGAGAGACCCAGTACTTC. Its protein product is CASRDRGETQYF.

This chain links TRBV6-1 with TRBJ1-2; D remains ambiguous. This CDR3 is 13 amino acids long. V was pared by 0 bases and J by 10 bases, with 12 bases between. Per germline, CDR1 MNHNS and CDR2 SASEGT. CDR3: CASSEAPGVVYTF. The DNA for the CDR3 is TGTGCCAGCAGTGAAGCCCCCGGGGTGGTCTACACCTTC.

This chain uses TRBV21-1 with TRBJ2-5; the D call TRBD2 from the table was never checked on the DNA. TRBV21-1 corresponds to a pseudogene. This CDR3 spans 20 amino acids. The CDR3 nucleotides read TGTGCCAGCAGCAAAACAGGGGGGGCGGGACTAGCGGGAGGGTGGGAGACCCAGTACTTC. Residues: CASSKTGGAGLAGGWETQYF.

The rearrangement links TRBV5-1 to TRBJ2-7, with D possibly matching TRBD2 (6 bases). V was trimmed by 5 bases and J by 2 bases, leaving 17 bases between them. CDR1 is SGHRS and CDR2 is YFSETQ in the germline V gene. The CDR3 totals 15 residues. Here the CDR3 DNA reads TGCGCCAGCAGTAAGCTCGGAGGGCCCGCCTACGAGCAGTACTTC. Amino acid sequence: CASSKLGGPAYEQYF.

The CDR3: CASSLLSGNTIYF. CDR3 coding DNA: TGTGCCAGCAGTCTCCTCTCCGGAAACACCATATATTTT. The J gene is TRBJ1-3, the V gene TRBV6-1; no firm D call. Germline V gene data show CDR1 as MNHNS and CDR2 as SASEGT. This CDR3 region has 13 residues. V was cut by 5 bases and J by 4 bases, with 9 bases left in between.

CDR3 protein: CASSPKLAGEGNEQFF. In DNA, the CDR3 is TGTGCCAGCAGCCCAAAACTAGCGGGAGAAGGGAATGAGCAGTTCTTC. The chain links TRBV9 to TRBJ2-1; 11 nucleotides align to TRBD2. V dropped 4 bases and J dropped 7; count of bases not matched to a gene: 10. CDR1 is SGDLS and CDR2 is YYNGEE in the germline V gene. The CDR3 totals 16 residues.

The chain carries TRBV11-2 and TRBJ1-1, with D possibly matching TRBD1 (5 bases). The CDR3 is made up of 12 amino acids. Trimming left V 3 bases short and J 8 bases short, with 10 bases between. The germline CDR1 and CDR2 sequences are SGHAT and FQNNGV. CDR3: CASSFAGDEAFF. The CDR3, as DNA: TGTGCCAGCAGCTTCGCGGGGGACGAAGCTTTCTTT.